This T cell receptor beta chain was sequenced for a study of human T cells and chemical hapten exposure. Looking at the study overall: The study sensitized with 2% DPC on a 2 cm by 2 cm patch of upper inner arm skin. TCR yields differed between samples (mainly from small differences in pooled library volume). Study results and limitations: The study found expanded TCRs formed significantly more large CDR3 similarity clusters than controls.

There are a few counts of this clonotype. The antigen remains undetermined. Time point of the sample: patch test 1, 2 weeks after DPC sensitization. The sample's treatment: therapeutic diphenylcyclopropenone sensitization with weekly scalp DPC. From whole blood left unfractionated, total RNA was extracted. This CDR3 has 15 amino acids. V lost 2 bases to trimming and J lost 2 bases; unmatched junction nucleotides: 7. CDR1 is SQVTM, CDR2 ANQGSEA, per germline. MiXCR, run by TCRdb on the RACE reads, gives a single entry per CDR3 protein. The sample shows about 360,000 distinct CDR3 sequences, 5.5% to 8% of them seen only once.

This TCR came from a woman aged 18-29 years with alopecia areata. Some clones in this sample may be carry-over from other donors' samples. The chain employs TRBV29-1 and TRBJ2-7, with TRBD1 identical over 9 bases. Sequencing was performed on whole blood, taken in connection with sensitization to the hapten diphenylcyclopropenone (DPC). The CDR3 protein is CSVESRDRVPYEQYF. The CDR3 DNA is TGCAGCGTTGAAAGTAGGGACAGGGTGCCCTACGAGCAGTACTTC.